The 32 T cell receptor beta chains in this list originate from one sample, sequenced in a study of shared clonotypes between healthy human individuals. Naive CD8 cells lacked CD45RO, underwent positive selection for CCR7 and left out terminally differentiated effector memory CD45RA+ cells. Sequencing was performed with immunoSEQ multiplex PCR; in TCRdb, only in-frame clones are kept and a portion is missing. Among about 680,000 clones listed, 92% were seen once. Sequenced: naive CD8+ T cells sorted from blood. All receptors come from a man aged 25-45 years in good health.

CDR3 region: CASSEREGHISGNTIYF. CDR3 nucleotide sequence: TGTGCCAGCAGTGAACGGGAAGGACATATCTCTGGAAACACCATATATTTT. The chain has TRBV25-1 and TRBJ1-3, with a possible D match to TRBD1 (5 bases). Germline V gene sequence: CDR1 MGHDK, CDR2 SYGVNS. Deletions cut 2 bases from V and 0 bases from J, with 14 bases between. The CDR3 runs to 17 residues.

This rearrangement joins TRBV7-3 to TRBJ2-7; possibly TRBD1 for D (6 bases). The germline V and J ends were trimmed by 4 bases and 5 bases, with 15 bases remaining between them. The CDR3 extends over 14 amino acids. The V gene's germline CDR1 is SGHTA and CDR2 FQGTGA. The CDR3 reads CASSSAGGADEQYF. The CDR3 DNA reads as TGTGCCAGCAGCTCGGCTGGGGGCGCGGACGAGCAGTACTTC. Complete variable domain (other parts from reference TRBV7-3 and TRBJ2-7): GAGVSQTPSNKVTEKGKYVELRCDPISGHTALYWYRQSLGQGPEFLIYFQGTGAADDSGLPNDRFFAVRPEGSVSTLKIQRTERGDSAVYLCASSSAGGADEQYFGPGTRLTVT.

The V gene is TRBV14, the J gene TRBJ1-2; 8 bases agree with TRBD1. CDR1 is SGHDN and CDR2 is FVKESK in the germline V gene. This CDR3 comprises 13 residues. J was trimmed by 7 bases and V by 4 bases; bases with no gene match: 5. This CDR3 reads CASSPDRASGYTF. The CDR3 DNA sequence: TGTGCCAGCAGCCCGGACAGGGCAAGTGGCTACACCTTC. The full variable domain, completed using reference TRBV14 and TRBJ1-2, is EAGVTQFPSHSVIEKGQTVTLRCDPISGHDNLYWYRRVMGKEIKFLLHFVKESKQDESGMPNNRFLAERTGGTYSTLKVQPAELEDSGVYFCASSPDRASGYTFGSGTRLTVV.

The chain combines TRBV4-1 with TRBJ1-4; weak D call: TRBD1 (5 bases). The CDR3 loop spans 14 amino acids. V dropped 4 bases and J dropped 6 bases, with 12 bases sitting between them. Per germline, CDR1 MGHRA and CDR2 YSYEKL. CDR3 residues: CASSPGPRDEKLFF. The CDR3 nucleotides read TGCGCCAGCAGCCCAGGGCCAAGGGATGAAAAACTGTTTTTT.

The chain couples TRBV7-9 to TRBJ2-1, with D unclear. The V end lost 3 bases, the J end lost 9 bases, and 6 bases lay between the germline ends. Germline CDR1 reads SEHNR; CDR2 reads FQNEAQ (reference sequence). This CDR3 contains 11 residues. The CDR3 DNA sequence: TGTGCCAGCAGCTTCCCCCCTGAGCAGTTCTTC. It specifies CASSFPPEQFF.

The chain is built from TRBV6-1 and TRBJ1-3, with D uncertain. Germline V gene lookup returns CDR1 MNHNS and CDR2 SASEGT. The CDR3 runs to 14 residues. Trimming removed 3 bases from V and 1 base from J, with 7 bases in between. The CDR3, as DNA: TGTGCCAGCAGTGATTACGGGTCTGGAAACACCATATATTTT. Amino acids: CASSDYGSGNTIYF.

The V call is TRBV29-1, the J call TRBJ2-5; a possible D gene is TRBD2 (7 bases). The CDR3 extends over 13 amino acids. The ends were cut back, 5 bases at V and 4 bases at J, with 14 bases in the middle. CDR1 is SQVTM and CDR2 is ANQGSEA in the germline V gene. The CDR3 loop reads CSVLSGGLETQYF. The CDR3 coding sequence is TGCAGCGTTTTGTCCGGGGGGCTAGAGACCCAGTACTTC.

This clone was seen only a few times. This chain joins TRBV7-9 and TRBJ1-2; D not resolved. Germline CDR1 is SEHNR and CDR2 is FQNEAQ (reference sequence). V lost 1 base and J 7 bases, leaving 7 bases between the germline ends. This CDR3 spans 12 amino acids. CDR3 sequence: CASSLVSSGYTF. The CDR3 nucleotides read TGTGCCAGCAGCTTAGTTAGCTCTGGCTACACCTTC.

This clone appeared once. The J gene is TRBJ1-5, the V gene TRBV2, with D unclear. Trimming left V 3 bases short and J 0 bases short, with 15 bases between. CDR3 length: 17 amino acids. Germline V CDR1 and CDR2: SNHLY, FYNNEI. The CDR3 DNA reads TGTGCCAGCAGTGATCCGTTGACGGCGGGTAGCAATCAGCCCCAGCATTTT. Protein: CASSDPLTAGSNQPQHF.

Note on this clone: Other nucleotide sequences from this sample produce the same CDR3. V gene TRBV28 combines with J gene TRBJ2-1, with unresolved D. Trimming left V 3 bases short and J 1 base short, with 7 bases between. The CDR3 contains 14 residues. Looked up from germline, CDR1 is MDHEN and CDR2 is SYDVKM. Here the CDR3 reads CASSFSSSYNEQFF. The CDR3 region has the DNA TGTGCCAGCAGTTTTAGTTCATCCTACAATGAGCAGTTCTTC.

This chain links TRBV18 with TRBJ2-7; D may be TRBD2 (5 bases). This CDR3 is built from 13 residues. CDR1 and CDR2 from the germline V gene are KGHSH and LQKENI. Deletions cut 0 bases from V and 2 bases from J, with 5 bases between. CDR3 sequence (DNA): TGTGCCAGCTCACCACCGAGGGCCTACGAGCAGTACTTC. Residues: CASSPPRAYEQYF.

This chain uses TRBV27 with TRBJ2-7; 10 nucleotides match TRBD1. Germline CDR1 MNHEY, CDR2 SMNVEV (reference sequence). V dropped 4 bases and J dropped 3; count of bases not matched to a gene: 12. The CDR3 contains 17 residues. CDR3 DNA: TGTGCCAGCAGTTCTCCTTCGGGCGGGACAGGGGACTACGAGCAGTACTTC. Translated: CASSSPSGGTGDYEQYF.

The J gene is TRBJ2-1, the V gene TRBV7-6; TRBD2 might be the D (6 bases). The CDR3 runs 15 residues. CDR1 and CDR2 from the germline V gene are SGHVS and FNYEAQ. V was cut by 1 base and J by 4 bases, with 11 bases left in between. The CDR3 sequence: CASSLVGEAYNEQFF. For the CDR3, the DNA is TGTGCCAGCAGCTTAGTGGGGGAGGCATACAATGAGCAGTTCTTC.

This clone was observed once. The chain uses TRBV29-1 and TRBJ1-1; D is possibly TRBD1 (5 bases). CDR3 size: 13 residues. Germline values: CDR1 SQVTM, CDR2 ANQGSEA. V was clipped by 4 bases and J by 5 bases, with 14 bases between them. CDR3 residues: CSVGAGQRTEAFF. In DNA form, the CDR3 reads TGCAGCGTTGGGGCAGGGCAGAGGACTGAAGCTTTCTTT. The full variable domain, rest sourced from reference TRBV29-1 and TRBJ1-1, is SAVISQKPSRDICQRGTSLTIQCQVDSQVTMMFWYRQQPGQSLTLIATANQGSEATYESGFVIDKFPISRPNLTFSTLTVSNMSPEDSSIYLCSVGAGQRTEAFFGQGTRLTVV.

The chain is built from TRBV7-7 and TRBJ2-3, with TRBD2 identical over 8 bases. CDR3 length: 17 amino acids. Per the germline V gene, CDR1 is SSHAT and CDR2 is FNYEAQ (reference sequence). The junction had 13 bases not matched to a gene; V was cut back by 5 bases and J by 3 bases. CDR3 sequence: CASSPGTGGQSTDTQYF. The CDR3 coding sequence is TGTGCCAGCAGCCCCGGTACGGGAGGGCAGTCGACAGATACGCAGTATTTT.

The CDR3 reads CATHDRERDEQFF. Written as DNA, the CDR3 is TGCGCCACCCATGACAGGGAACGGGATGAGCAGTTCTTC. J is TRBJ2-1 and V is TRBV10-1; 7 bases match TRBD1. Germline assignment: CDR1 WNHNN and CDR2 SYGVQD (reference sequence). CDR3 length equals 13 residues. The V and J ends lost 10 bases and 8 bases, in that order; junction bases with no gene match: 11.

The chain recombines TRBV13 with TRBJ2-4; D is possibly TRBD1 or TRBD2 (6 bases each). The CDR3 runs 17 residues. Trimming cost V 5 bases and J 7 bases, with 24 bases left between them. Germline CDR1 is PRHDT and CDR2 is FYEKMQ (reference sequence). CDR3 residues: CASSRTDGSRGGNIQYF. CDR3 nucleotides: TGTGCCAGCAGCCGAACCGACGGTTCCAGGGGAGGCAACATTCAGTACTTC. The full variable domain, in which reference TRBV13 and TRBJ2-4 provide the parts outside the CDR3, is AAGVIQSPRHLIKEKRETATLKCYPIPRHDTVYWYQQGPGQDPQFLISFYEKMQSDKGSIPDRFSAQQFSDYHSELNMSSLELGDSALYFCASSRTDGSRGGNIQYFGAGTRLSVL.

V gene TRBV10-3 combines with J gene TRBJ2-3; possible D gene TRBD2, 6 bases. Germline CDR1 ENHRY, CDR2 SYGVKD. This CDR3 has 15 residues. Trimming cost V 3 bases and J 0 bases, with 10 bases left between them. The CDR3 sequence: CAISEPGDSTDTQYF. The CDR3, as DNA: TGTGCCATCAGTGAACCGGGGGATAGCACAGATACGCAGTATTTT.

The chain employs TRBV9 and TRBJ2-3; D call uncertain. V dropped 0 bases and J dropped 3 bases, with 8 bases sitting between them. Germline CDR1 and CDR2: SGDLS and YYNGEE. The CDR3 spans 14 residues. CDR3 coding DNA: TGTGCCAGCAGCGTAGAAAAGAGTACAGATACGCAGTATTTT. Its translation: CASSVEKSTDTQYF.

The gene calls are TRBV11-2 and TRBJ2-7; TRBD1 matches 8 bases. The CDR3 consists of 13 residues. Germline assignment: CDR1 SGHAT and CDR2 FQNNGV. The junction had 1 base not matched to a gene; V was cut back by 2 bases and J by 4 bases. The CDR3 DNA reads TGTGCCAGCAGCTTACAGGGGGCGTACGAGCAGTACTTC. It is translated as CASSLQGAYEQYF.

CDR3 sequence (DNA): TGTGCCAGCAGCACCCGGACTAGCAGGAGCACAGATACGCAGTATTTT. Protein sequence: CASSTRTSRSTDTQYF. This chain links TRBV7-9 with TRBJ2-3; 8 bases are shared with TRBD2. CDR3 length: 16 residues. After removal of 5 bases from V and 0 bases from J, the junction contained 7 bases not matched to a gene. Germline CDR1 and CDR2: SEHNR and FQNEAQ (reference sequence).

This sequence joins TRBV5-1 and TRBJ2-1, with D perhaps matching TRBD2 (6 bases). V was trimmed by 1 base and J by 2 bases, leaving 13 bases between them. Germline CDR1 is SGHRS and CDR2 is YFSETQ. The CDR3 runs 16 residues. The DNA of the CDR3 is TGCGCCAGCAGCTTGTTCCCGGGAGCGGCCTACAATGAGCAGTTCTTC. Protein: CASSLFPGAAYNEQFF.

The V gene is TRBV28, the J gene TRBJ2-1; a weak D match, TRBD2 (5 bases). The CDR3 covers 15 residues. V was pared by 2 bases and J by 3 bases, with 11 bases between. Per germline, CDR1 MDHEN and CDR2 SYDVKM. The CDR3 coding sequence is TGTGCCAGCAGTTTACAGCGGATCCACTACAATGAGCAGTTCTTC. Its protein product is CASSLQRIHYNEQFF.

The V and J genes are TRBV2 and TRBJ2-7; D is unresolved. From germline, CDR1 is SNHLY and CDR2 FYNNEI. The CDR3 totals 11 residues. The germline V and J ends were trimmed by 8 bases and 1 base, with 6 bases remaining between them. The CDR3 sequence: CASLESYEQYF. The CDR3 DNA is TGTGCCAGCTTGGAGTCCTACGAGCAGTACTTC.

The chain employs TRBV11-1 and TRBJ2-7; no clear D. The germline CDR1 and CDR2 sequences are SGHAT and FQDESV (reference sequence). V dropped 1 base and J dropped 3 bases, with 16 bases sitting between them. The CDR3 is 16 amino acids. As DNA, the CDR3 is TGTGCCAGCAGCTTAGAGGCGCCTAGGTTCCACTACGAGCAGTACTTC. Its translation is CASSLEAPRFHYEQYF.

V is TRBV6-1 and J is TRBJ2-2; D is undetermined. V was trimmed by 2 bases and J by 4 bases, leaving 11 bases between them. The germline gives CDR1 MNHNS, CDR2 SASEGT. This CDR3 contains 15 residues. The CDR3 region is CASSEYNFVTGELFF. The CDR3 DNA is TGTGCCAGCAGTGAATACAACTTCGTCACCGGGGAGCTGTTTTTT.

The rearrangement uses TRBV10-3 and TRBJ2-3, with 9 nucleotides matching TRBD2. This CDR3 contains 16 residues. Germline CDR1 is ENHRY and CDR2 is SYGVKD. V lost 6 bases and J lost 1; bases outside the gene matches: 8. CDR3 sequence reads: CAISARTSDRTDTQYF. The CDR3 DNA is TGTGCCATCAGCGCACGGACTAGCGACCGCACAGATACGCAGTATTTT.

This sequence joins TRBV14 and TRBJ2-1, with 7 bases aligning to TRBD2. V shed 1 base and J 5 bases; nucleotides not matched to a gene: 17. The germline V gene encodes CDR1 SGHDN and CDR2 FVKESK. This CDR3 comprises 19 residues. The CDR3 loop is CASSQGREGWRRKDNEQFF. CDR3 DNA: TGTGCCAGCAGCCAAGGCAGGGAGGGTTGGCGGAGAAAGGACAATGAGCAGTTCTTC.

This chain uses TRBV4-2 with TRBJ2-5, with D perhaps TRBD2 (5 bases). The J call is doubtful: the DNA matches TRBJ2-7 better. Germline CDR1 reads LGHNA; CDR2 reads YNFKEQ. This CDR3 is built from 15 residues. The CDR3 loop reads CASSQDRGTVYEQYF. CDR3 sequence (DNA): TGTGCCAGCAGCCAAGATCGGGGTACAGTATACGAGCAGTACTTC.

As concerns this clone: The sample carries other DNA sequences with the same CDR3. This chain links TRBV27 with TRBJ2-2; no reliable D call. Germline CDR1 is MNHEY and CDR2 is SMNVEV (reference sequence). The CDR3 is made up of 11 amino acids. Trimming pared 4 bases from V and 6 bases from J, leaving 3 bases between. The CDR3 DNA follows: TGTGCCAGCAGTTCTGCCGGGGAGCTGTTTTTT. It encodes CASSSAGELFF.

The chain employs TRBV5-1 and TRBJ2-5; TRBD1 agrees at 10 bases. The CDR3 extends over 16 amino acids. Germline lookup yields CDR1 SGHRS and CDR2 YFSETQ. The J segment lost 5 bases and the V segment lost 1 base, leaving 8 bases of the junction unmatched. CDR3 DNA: TGCGCCAGCAGCTTGTCCGTCGGGACAGGGGCCGAGACCCAGTACTTC. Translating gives CASSLSVGTGAETQYF.

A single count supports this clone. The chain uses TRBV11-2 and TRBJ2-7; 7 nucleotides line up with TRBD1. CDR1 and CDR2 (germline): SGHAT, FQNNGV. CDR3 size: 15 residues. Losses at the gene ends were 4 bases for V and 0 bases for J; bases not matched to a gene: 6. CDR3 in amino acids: CASSWPTGPSYEQYF. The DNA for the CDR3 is TGTGCCAGCAGCTGGCCGACAGGGCCCTCCTACGAGCAGTACTTC.